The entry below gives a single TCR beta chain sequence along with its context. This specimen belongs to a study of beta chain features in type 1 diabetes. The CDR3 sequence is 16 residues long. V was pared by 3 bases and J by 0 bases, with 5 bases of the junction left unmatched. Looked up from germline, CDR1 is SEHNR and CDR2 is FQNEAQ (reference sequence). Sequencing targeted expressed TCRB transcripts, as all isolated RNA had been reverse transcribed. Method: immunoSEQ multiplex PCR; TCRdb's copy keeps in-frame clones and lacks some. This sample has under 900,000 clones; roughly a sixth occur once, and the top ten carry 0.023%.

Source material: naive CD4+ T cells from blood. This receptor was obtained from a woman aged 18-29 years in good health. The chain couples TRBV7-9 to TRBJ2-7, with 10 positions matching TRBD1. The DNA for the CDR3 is TGTGCCAGCAGCTTGCCCGACAGGGGGCCCTCCTACGAGCAGTACTTC. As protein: CASSLPDRGPSYEQYF.